The clone carrying this TCR beta chain was picked up a small number of times. Its target is not known. These data belong to a study of radiotherapy plus CTLA-4 blockade in lung cancer. As for the study in general: Objective responses were documented in over 15% of patients, with disease control in about 28%. General study findings and limits: Reports state that early shifts in blood T cell clones, with interferon-beta, best predicted response. Radiotherapy was combined with ipilimumab, and tumor-derived TCR clones then expanded in blood.

With ipilimumab providing CTLA-4 blockade, focal radiation was administered to patients who had chemo-refractory metastatic non-small-cell lung cancer. Produced via immunoSEQ multiplex PCR; TCRdb's table is partial and in-frame only. This sample has 26,000 or so clones, with roughly 80% found just once. Germline lookup yields CDR1 MDHEN and CDR2 SYDVKM. Trimming cost V 6 bases and J 4 bases; bases outside gene matches: 1. This CDR3 region has 12 residues. The clonotype comes from a human donor with non-small cell lung cancer who had stable disease on radiotherapy plus ipilimumab. The chain joins TRBV28 to TRBJ1-1; 8 bases match TRBD1. This specimen was peripheral blood, taken from a patient treated with radiotherapy plus ipilimumab. The CDR3 is CASRTGGTEAFF. The CDR3 bases are TGTGCCAGCAGAACAGGGGGCACTGAAGCTTTCTTT.